The rows below give T cell receptor beta chains drawn from one sample of a study of spatial heterogeneity in lung cancer. TCRdb analysed the 5' RACE reads with MiXCR anew, one entry per CDR3 protein. The sample yields 20,000 to 30,000 distinct CDR3 sequences, 4.7% seen once. This material consisted of PBMCs, taken at surgery. Receptors were obtained from a male donor with early-stage non-small cell lung cancer. Both conserved end residues are part of each CDR3. A D gene is named only where the DNA matches it firmly. For some rows the clone size is stated as once, few or many, or as a class when expanded; others skip it.

v_gene	d_gene	abundance	j_gene	CDR3nt	CDR3aa
TRBV6-5	TRBD1	many	TRBJ2-7	TGTGCCAATGGGACCGGGACAGGGGCCTACGAGCAGTACTTC	CANGTGTGAYEQYF
TRBV18	NA	many	TRBJ2-3	TGTGCCAGCTCACCCGTGACGGCAGATACGCAGTATTTT	CASSPVTADTQYF
TRBV3-1	TRBD1	many	TRBJ1-2	TGTGCCAGCAGCCCTGTATCCGGGACAGCGGAGGGCTACACCTTC	CASSPVSGTAEGYTF
TRBV5-1	TRBD1	many	TRBJ2-3	TGCGCCAGCAGTTATACAGGGGGCACTAACACAGATACGCAGTATTTT	CASSYTGGTNTDTQYF
TRBV18	NA	few	TRBJ2-2	TGTGCCAGCCAAGAGTCCGGGGAGCTGTTTTTT	CASQESGELFF
TRBV4-2	NA	many	TRBJ1-2	TGTGCCAGCAGCCTTTCAGGAGGATGGGACTATGGCTACACCTTC	CASSLSGGWDYGYTF
TRBV2	NA	many	TRBJ1-1	TGTGCCAGCAGTAAGGACTCTAACACTGAAGCTTTCTTT	CASSKDSNTEAFF
TRBV20-1	NA	few	TRBJ2-2	TGCAGTGCTAGAGATGCCTGGAACACCGGGGAGCTGTTTTTT	CSARDAWNTGELFF
TRBV20-1	TRBD1	medium-sized	TRBJ2-7	TGCAGTGCTAGAGACCTTCTTGAACAGGGGTCCCGCTCCTACGAGCAGTACTTC	CSARDLLEQGSRSYEQYF
TRBV5-1	TRBD1	many	TRBJ1-1	TGCGCCAGCAGCTTGAATGAACAGGGGAAGGCTTTCTTT	CASSLNEQGKAFF
TRBV7-2	NA	many	TRBJ2-3	TGTGCCAGCAGCCCCATGTGGATCCTGAGAGATACGCAGTATTTT	CASSPMWILRDTQYF
TRBV24-1	TRBD1	many	TRBJ2-1	TGTGCCACCAGTGACCCAAGACAGGGGTACAATGAGCAGTTCTTC	CATSDPRQGYNEQFF
TRBV6-5	NA	many	TRBJ2-2	TGTGCCAGCAGAACAGGGTTGGGCACCGGGGAGCTGTTTTTT	CASRTGLGTGELFF
TRBV12-2	NA	few	TRBJ1-4	TGTGTAAGTCGCCGTAAACACCGGGACAGGGTTGATGAAAAACTGTTTTTT	CVSRRKHRDRVDEKLFF
TRBV7-2	NA	NA	TRBJ2-3	TGTGCCAGCAGCCTCTTTCTTGCTAGCACAGATACGCAGTATTTT	CASSLFLASTDTQYF
TRBV10-3	TRBD2	many	TRBJ2-1	TGTGCCATCGCCCTAGCGGGAGGTTTGGATGAGCAGTTCTTC	CAIALAGGLDEQFF
TRBV5-5	NA	many	TRBJ2-3	TGTGCCAGCAGCTTGCGGGCCCTGGGCACAGATACGCAGTATTTT	CASSLRALGTDTQYF
TRBV4-2	TRBD1	many	TRBJ1-5	TGTGCCAGCAGCCGCCAACCGGGACAGAGCAATCAGCCCCAGCATTTT	CASSRQPGQSNQPQHF
TRBV10-1	NA	medium-sized	TRBJ2-7	TGCGCCAGCAGTGCCTCCTCGACAGGGAGGTACGAGCAGTACTTC	CASSASSTGRYEQYF
TRBV2	NA	many	TRBJ2-3	TGTGCCAGCAGTGAAGCAACCTCGCGAGCGGGTACGCAGTATTTT	CASSEATSRAGTQYF
TRBV24-1	TRBD1	many	TRBJ2-3	TGTGCCACCAGTGACCCGACCGGGACAGCCACAGATACGCAGTATTTT	CATSDPTGTATDTQYF
TRBV29-1	NA	NA	TRBJ2-7	TGCAGCGTTGATGGGGGCCCCCACGAGCAGTACTTC	CSVDGGPHEQYF
TRBV12-3/TRBV12-4	NA	many	TRBJ1-1	TGTGCCAGCACTAAAACCCCAGGGGACACTGAAGCTTTCTTT	CASTKTPGDTEAFF
TRBV28	TRBD2	many	TRBJ2-3	TGTGCCAGCAGTGTAACTAGCGGGGGGGCGGATACGCAGTATTTT	CASSVTSGGADTQYF
TRBV27	NA	few	TRBJ2-7	TGTGCCAGCAGCCCTTCCCTTGGGGAGGGGGATCTTTACGAGCAGTACTTC	CASSPSLGEGDLYEQYF
TRBV20-1	NA	many	TRBJ2-3	TGCAGTGGGCGGGCTTGGTCAGATACGCAGTATTTT	CSGRAWSDTQYF
TRBV28	NA	many	TRBJ1-4	TGTGCCAGCAGTTTGCAGGGGATCGCTGAAAAACTGTTTTTT	CASSLQGIAEKLFF
TRBV7-8	NA	many	TRBJ2-7	TGTGCCAGCAGACCTAGGGGGGTCCCCTACGAGCAGTACTTC	CASRPRGVPYEQYF
TRBV20-1	NA	many	TRBJ1-5	TGCAGTGCTAGAGATATTTCGGGGCCAAATCAGCCCCAGCATTTT	CSARDISGPNQPQHF
TRBV6-2/TRBV6-3	TRBD1	many	TRBJ1-6	TGTGCCAGCAGTCCCAGGCGACAGGGCCATAATTCACCCCTCCACTTT	CASSPRRQGHNSPLHF
TRBV28	NA	medium-sized	TRBJ2-7	TGTGCCAGCAGTCCGACAGGTCGCTCCTACGAGCAGTACTTC	CASSPTGRSYEQYF
TRBV12-3/TRBV12-4	NA	many	TRBJ1-5	TGTGCCAGCACTAGAGGGGGTCGGAGCAATCAGCCCCAGCATTTT	CASTRGGRSNQPQHF
TRBV20-1	NA	many	TRBJ2-3	TGCAGTGCCACCAAACCCCCGGCCCTGGGGTCAGATACGCAGTATTTT	CSATKPPALGSDTQYF
TRBV6-2/TRBV6-3	NA	many	TRBJ2-7	TGTGCCAGCAGGGGGGGAAGCTACTCCTACGAGCAGTACTTC	CASRGGSYSYEQYF
TRBV18	TRBD1	many	TRBJ2-3	TGTGCCAGCTCACCACCGATTTTCAGGGGGCCAGATACGCAGTATTTT	CASSPPIFRGPDTQYF
TRBV7-6	NA	many	TRBJ2-7	TGTGCCAGCAGCCAACAGGGTTACGAGCAGTACTTC	CASSQQGYEQYF
TRBV3-1	NA	medium-sized	TRBJ2-7	TGTGCCAGCAACAGCGAGGGGTCGAATGTGTACTTC	CASNSEGSNVYF
TRBV6-5	NA	many	TRBJ2-1	TGTGCCAGCAGCCAAGCGGGAAGGGGGATCAATGAGCAGTTCTTC	CASSQAGRGINEQFF
TRBV7-7	NA	many	TRBJ2-5	TGTGCCAGCAGCCGGAGCCTAGCCCAAGAGACCCAGTACTTC	CASSRSLAQETQYF
TRBV7-2	NA	many	TRBJ2-3	TGTGCCAGCAGCCCCCCCGGGTCACACGAGAAGGCGCAGTATTTT	CASSPPGSHEKAQYF
TRBV6-1	TRBD2	NA	TRBJ2-1	TGTGCCAGCAGTTCTGGACTAGCGGGAAGAAATGAGCAGTTCTTC	CASSSGLAGRNEQFF
TRBV7-3	NA	few	TRBJ2-7	TGTGCCAGCAGCCACCTCACAGGGAGCTCCTACGAGCAGTACTTC	CASSHLTGSSYEQYF
TRBV3-1	TRBD1	many	TRBJ2-5	TGTGCCAGCAGCTCTATGGGGACAGGGAATAAGGAGACCCAGTACTTC	CASSSMGTGNKETQYF
TRBV4-2	NA	many	TRBJ2-7	TGTGCCAGCAGCCAAGATTATAGTGCGGGAACGGTGATCTACGAGCAGTACTTC	CASSQDYSAGTVIYEQYF
TRBV19	NA	many	TRBJ1-5	TGTGCCACCCGACAGCTCAATCAGCCCCAGCATTTT	CATRQLNQPQHF
TRBV6-1	NA	many	TRBJ2-5	TGTGCCAGCCGGAGGGACAGCGAAGAGACCCAGTACTTC	CASRRDSEETQYF
TRBV12-3/TRBV12-4	NA	many	TRBJ2-1	TGTGCCACCTCGGGGGCCGATGAGCAGTTCTTC	CATSGADEQFF
TRBV7-3	NA	many	TRBJ2-3	TGTGCCAGCAGCTTAACTCCAGGGGCAGATACGCAGTATTTT	CASSLTPGADTQYF